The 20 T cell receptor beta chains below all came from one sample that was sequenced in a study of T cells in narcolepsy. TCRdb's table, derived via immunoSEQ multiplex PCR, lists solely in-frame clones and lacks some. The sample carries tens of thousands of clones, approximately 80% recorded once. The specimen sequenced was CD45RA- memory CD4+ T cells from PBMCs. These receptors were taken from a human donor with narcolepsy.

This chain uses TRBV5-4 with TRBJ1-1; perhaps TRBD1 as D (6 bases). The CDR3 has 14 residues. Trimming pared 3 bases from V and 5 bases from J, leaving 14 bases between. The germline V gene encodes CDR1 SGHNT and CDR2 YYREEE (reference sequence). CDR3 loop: CASSSGGGRTEAFF. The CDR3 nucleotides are TGTGCCAGCAGCTCTGGGGGCGGGAGGACTGAAGCTTTCTTT. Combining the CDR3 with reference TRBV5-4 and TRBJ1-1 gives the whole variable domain ETGVTQSPTHLIKTRGQQVTLRCSSQSGHNTVSWYQQALGQGPQFIFQYYREEENGRGNFPPRFSGLQFPNYSSELNVNALELDDSALYLCASSSGGGRTEAFFGQGTRLTVV.

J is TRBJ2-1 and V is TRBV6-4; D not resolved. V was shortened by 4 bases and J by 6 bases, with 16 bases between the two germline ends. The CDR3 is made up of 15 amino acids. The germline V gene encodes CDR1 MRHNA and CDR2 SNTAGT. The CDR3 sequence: CASSAEDWPGNEQFF. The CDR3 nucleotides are TGTGCCAGCAGTGCCGAAGACTGGCCTGGCAATGAGCAGTTCTTC.

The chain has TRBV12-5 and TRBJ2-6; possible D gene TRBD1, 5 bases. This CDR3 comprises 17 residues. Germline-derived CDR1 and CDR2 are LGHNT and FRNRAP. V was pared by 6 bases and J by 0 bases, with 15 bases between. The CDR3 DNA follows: TGTGCTAGTGGCCCAACTAACAGGCCCTCTGGGGCCAACGTCCTGACTTTC. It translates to CASGPTNRPSGANVLTF. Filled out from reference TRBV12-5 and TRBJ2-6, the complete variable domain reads DARVTQTPRHKVTEMGQEVTMRCQPILGHNTVFWYRQTMMQGLELLAYFRNRAPLDDSGMPKDRFSAEMPDATLATLKIQPSEPRDSAVYFCASGPTNRPSGANVLTFGAGSRLTVL.

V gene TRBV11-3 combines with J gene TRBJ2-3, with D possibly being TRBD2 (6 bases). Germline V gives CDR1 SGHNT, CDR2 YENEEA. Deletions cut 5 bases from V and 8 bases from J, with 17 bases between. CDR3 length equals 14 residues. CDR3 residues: CASSAGRGVGTQYF. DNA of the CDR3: TGTGCCAGCAGCGCCGGGCGGGGAGTCGGTACGCAGTATTTT.

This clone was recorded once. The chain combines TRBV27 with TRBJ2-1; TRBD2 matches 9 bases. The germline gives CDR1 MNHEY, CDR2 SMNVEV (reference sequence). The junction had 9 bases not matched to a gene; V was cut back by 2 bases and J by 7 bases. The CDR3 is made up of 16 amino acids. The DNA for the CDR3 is TGTGCCAGCAGTTTAATATCCCTAGCGGGGATTAATGAGCAGTTCTTC. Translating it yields CASSLISLAGINEQFF.

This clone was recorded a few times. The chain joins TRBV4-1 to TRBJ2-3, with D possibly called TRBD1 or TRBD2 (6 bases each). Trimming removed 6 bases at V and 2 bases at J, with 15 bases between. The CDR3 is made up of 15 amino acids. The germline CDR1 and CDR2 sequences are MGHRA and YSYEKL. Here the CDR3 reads CASRDLGGLTDTQYF. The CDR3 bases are TGCGCCAGCAGAGACCTCGGGGGCCTCACAGATACGCAGTATTTT.

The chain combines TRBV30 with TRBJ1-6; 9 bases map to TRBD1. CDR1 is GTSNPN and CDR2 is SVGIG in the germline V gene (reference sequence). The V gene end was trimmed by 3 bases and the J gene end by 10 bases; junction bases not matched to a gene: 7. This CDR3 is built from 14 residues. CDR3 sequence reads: CAWSRDRVNSPLHF. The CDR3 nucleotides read TGTGCCTGGAGCCGGGACAGGGTAAACTCACCCCTCCACTTT.

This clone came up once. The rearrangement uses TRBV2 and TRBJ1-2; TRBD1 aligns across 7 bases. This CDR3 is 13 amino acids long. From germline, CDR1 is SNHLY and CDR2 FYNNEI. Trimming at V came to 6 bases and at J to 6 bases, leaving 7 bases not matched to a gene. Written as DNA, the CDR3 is TGTGCCAGCAGGCCGACAGGGTTAAATGGCTACACCTTC. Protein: CASRPTGLNGYTF.

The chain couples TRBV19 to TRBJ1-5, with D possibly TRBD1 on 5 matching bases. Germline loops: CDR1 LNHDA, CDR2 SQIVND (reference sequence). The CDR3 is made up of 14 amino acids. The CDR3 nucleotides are TGTGCTGCAGATCTCGGGGGGAATAATCAGCCCCAGCATTTT. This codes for CAADLGGNNQPQHF.

The CDR3: CASSSVPGRNEQFF. As DNA, the CDR3 is TGTGCCAGCAGTTCCGTCCCGGGGCGCAATGAGCAGTTCTTC. This chain joins TRBV28 and TRBJ2-1; D may correspond to TRBD1 or TRBD2 (5 bases each). Germline V lookup: CDR1 MDHEN, CDR2 SYDVKM. Trimming removed 4 bases from V and 6 bases from J, with 13 bases in between. The CDR3 covers 14 residues. Variable domain in full (rest from reference TRBV28 and TRBJ2-1): DVKVTQSSRYLVKRTGEKVFLECVQDMDHENMFWYRQDPGLGLRLIYFSYDVKMKEKGDIPEGYSVSREKKERFSLILESASTNQTSMYLCASSSVPGRNEQFFGPGTRLTVL.

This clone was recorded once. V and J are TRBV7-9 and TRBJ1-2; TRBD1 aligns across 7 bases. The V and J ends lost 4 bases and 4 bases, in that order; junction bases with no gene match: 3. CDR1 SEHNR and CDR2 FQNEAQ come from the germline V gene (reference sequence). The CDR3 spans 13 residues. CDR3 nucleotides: TGTGCCAGCAGCTCGGGACAGCCCTATGGCTACACCTTC. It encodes CASSSGQPYGYTF. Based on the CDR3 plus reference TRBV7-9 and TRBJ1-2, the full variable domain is DTGVSQNPRHKITKRGQNVTFRCDPISEHNRLYWYRQTLGQGPEFLTYFQNEAQLEKSRLLSDRFSAERPKGSFSTLEIQRTEQGDSAMYLCASSSGQPYGYTFGSGTRLTVV.

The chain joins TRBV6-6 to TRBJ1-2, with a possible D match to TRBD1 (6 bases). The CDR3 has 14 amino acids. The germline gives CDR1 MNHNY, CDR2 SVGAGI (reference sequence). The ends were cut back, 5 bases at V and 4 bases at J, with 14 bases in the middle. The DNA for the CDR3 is TGTGCCAGCAGTGTACCACAGGGTAGCTATGGCTACACCTTC. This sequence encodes CASSVPQGSYGYTF.

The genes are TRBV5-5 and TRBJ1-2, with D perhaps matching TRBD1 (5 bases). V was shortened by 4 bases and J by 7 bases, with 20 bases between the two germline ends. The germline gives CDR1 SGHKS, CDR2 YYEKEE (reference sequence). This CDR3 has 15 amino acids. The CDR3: CASSGLQGGGAGYTF. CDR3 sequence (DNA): TGTGCCAGCAGCGGACTTCAGGGTGGAGGGGCTGGCTACACCTTC.

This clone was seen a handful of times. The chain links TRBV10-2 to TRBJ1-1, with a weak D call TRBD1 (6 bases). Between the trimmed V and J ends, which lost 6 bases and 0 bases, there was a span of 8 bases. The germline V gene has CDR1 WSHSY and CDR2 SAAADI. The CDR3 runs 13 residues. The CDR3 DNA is TGCGCCAGCAGCCAGGGGCTGAACACTGAAGCTTTCTTT. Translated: CASSQGLNTEAFF.

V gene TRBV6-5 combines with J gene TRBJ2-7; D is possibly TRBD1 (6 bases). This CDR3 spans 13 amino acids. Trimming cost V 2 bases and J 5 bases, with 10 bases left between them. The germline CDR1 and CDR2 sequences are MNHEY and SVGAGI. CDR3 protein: CASSYPDRNEQYF. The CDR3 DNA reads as TGTGCCAGCAGTTACCCCGACAGGAACGAGCAGTACTTC.

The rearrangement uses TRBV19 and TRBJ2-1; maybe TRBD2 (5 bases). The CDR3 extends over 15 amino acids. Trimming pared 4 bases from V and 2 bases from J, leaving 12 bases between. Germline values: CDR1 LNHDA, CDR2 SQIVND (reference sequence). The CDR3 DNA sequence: TGTGCCAGTAGTAGTCCCCGGGGAGCCTACAATGAGCAGTTCTTC. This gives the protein CASSSPRGAYNEQFF.

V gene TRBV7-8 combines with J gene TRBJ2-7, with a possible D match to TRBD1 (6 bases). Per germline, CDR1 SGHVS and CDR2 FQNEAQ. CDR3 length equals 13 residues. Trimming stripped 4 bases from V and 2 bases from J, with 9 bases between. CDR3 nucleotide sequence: TGTGCCAGCAGCTGGCGACAGGCCTACGAGCAGTACTTC. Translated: CASSWRQAYEQYF.

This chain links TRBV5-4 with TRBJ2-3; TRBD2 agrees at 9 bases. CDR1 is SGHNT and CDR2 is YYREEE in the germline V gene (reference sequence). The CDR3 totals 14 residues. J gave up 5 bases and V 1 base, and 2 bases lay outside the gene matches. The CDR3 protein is CASSLSGGRDTQYF. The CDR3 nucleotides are TGTGCCAGCAGCTTGAGCGGGGGGAGAGATACGCAGTATTTT.

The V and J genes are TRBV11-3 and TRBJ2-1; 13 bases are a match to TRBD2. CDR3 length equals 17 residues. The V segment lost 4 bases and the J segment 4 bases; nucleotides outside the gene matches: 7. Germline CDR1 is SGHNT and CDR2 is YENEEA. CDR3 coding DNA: TGTGCCAGCAGCTCAAGCAGGACTAGCGGGGGTTACAATGAGCAGTTCTTC. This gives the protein CASSSSRTSGGYNEQFF.

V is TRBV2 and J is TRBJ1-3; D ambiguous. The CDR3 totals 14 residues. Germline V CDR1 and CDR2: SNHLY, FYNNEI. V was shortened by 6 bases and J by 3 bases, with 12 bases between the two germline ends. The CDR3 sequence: CASREEGFGNTIYF. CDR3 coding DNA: TGTGCCAGCAGGGAGGAGGGTTTTGGAAACACCATATATTTT.